This T cell receptor beta chain was documented in a study of CD8 T cells in Susac syndrome. Note on this clonotype: The target antigen is unknown.

From germline, CDR1 is SNHLY and CDR2 FYNNEI. The V end lost 5 bases, the J end lost 2 bases, and 4 bases lay between the germline ends. The CDR3 sequence is 11 residues long. Study-wide results and limits: The study's TCR sequencing and HLA analysis covered a relatively small number of individuals, and the study acknowledged this. There were approximately 15 Susac-specific public clones in total CD8+ repertoires and a few in CD8+ TEMRA repertoires.

Reverse transcription of about 0.5 to 1 ug RNA used random hexamers. Each CDR3 protein gets one entry after TCRdb re-called the immunoSEQ multiplex PCR reads with MiXCR. In the table there are under 110,000 distinct CDR3 sequences, around 94% of which are singletons. Sequenced material: CD8+ T cells from PBMCs. The clonotype was recovered from a human donor with Susac syndrome. The V gene is TRBV2, the J gene TRBJ2-7; D call uncertain. The CDR3 nucleotides are TGTGCCAGCAGTCCTACCTACGAGCAGTACTTC. Amino acid sequence: CASSPTYEQYF.